This passage covers 10 T cell receptor beta chains from one sample sequenced in a study of T cells in women clearing cervical HPV infection (dated by TCRdb to 2016 to 2019). The library was produced with the immunoSEQ multiplex PCR assay. TCRdb provides this immuneACCESS table in a form limited to in-frame rearrangements. Some clones are lacking; in checked studies, under half of them reflect an unresolved V gene, and why the rest are absent is not known. This specimen's table enumerates about 23,000 clones. The ten largest clones take up more than 8.5% of the sample. Sequencing used blood buffy coat. The receptors come from a woman between 18 and 70 years old with a cervical HPV16 infection that either progressed to CIN3+ or cleared (not recorded which).

About this clone: Sequencing ends 3 residues short of the CDR3 end; the germline J gene provides the rest. The V gene is TRBV5-1, the J gene TRBJ1-5; 10 nucleotides align to TRBD1. Trimming took 4 bases from V and 5 from J; bases not matched to a gene: 9. Germline CDR1 is SGHRS and CDR2 is YFSETQ. The CDR3 sequence is 16 residues long. Partial CDR3 DNA: TGCGCCAGCAGCCCCGGGACAGGGGAAAACGATCAGCCC. Protein product: CASSPGTGENDQP. The whole CDR3 region reads CASSPGTGENDQPQHF.

Concerning this clone itself: The read ends 3 residues shy of where the CDR3 ends; the end is completed using the germline J gene. The chain employs TRBV11-2 and TRBJ2-7; the match to TRBD1 covers 7 bases. The CDR3 spans 15 residues. The germline gives CDR1 SGHAT, CDR2 FQNNGV. The trim removed 4 bases at V and 0 bases at J, leaving 6 bases unmatched. The DNA read from the CDR3 is TGTGCCAGCAGCTCCTGGACAGGTAGCTCCTACGAG. It yields the protein CASSSWTGSSYE. The entire CDR3 reads CASSSWTGSSYEQYF. The whole variable domain, filled in from reference TRBV11-2 and TRBJ2-7, reads EAGVAQSPRYKIIEKRQSVAFWCNPISGHATLYWYQQILGQGPKLLIQFQNNGVVDDSQLPKDRFSAERLKGVDSTLKIQPAKLEDSAVYLCASSSWTGSSYEQYFGPGTRLTVT.

About this clone itself: The read ends 3 residues shy of where the CDR3 ends; the end is completed using the germline J gene. V is TRBV2 and J is TRBJ2-3; 10 bases line up with TRBD2. CDR1 SNHLY and CDR2 FYNNEI come from the germline V gene. CDR3 length: 16 residues. The CDR3 reads CASSPPGASGSLTQYF. The DNA read from the CDR3 is TGTGCCAGCAGCCCCCCGGGGGCTAGCGGGAGTTTAACG. The variable domain in full, with the rest retrieved from reference TRBV2 and TRBJ2-3, is EPEVTQTPSHQVTQMGQEVILRCVPISNHLYFYWYRQILGQKVEFLVSFYNNEISEKSEIFDDQFSVERPDGSNFTLKIRSTKLEDSAMYFCASSPPGASGSLTQYFGPGTRLTVL.

Comment on this clone: The read terminates 3 residues before the CDR3 end, so the remaining end is supplied by the germline J gene. V is TRBV7-2 and J is TRBJ2-2, with D perhaps TRBD1 (6 bases). The length of the CDR3 is 14 residues. CDR1 and CDR2 (germline): SGHTA, FQGNSA. The sequenced part of the CDR3 DNA is TGTGCCAGCAGCTCCGAGGCACGGGACACGGCG. Encoded protein: CASSSEARDTA. The CDR3 in its entirety is CASSSEARDTALFF. The whole variable domain, filled in from reference TRBV7-2 and TRBJ2-2, reads GAGVSQSPSNKVTEKGKDVELRCDPISGHTALYWYRQSLGQGLEFLIYFQGNSAPDKSGLPSDRFSAERTGGSVSTLTIQRTQQEDSAVYLCASSSEARDTALFFGEGSRLTVL.

For this clone: The junction shows a germline mismatch at one end, possibly a read error. The missing CDR3 end, 3 residues past where the read stops, is filled in from the germline J gene. J is TRBJ2-1 and V is TRBV14; 10 nucleotides align to TRBD2. CDR3 length: 19 amino acids. The V gene's germline CDR1 is SGHDN and CDR2 FVKESK. The CDR3 DNA, read in part, is TGTGCCAACAGCCCCCTTCGGGCGCGGACTAGCGGAATATACAATGAG. This codes for CANSPLRARTSGIYNE. The entire CDR3 sequence reads CANSPLRARTSGIYNEQFF.

For this clone: The read ends 3 residues early relative to the CDR3; the germline J gene fills the gap. This chain links TRBV18 with TRBJ1-1; 10 bases line up with TRBD1. The V segment lost 5 bases and the J segment 4 bases; nucleotides outside the gene matches: 13. Germline CDR1 and CDR2: KGHSH and LQKENI. This CDR3 has 17 amino acids. CDR3 DNA, as far as it was read: TGTGCCAGCTCAATTCTTTCCGGGACAGGGGTACGCACTGAA. Protein product: CASSILSGTGVRTE. The full CDR3 sequence reads CASSILSGTGVRTEAFF.

Remarks on this clone: The read ends 3 residues before the CDR3 terminus; that terminus is restored from the germline J gene. J is TRBJ2-7 and V is TRBV18, with D tentatively TRBD1 (6 bases). V shed 2 bases and J shed 2 bases, with 10 bases lying between them. Germline V CDR1 and CDR2: KGHSH, LQKENI. The CDR3 length is 14 residues. CDR3 protein: CASSPAAGAYEQYF. CDR3 DNA (partial): TGTGCCAGCTCACCAGCGGCAGGGGCCTACGAG.

Points on this clone: The CDR3 goes on 3 residues after the read ends, and that part is filled in from the germline J gene. The genes are TRBV20-1 and TRBJ1-2, with D unresolved. From germline, CDR1 is DFQATT and CDR2 SNEGSKA (reference sequence). The CDR3 extends over 13 amino acids. CDR3 sequence reads: CSARDVRAWGYTF. The sequenced part of the CDR3 DNA is TGCAGTGCTAGAGATGTGAGGGCCTGGGGC.

Remarks on this clone: The read ends 3 residues before the CDR3 terminus; that terminus is restored from the germline J gene. The J gene is TRBJ2-7, the V gene TRBV2; 7 bases are a match to TRBD1. CDR1 SNHLY and CDR2 FYNNEI come from the germline V gene. The junction had 9 bases not matched to a gene; V was cut back by 7 bases and J by 3 bases. CDR3 length: 14 residues. CDR3 bases read: TGTGCCAGCAAGGCCGGGACAGCCTTCTACGAG. Amino acids: CASKAGTAFYE. The CDR3, in full, reads CASKAGTAFYEQYF.

Notes on this clone: The read terminates 3 residues ahead of where the CDR3 ends, so the germline J gene completes it. V usage is TRBV30 and J usage is TRBJ1-1; 10 positions agree with TRBD1. Germline values: CDR1 GTSNPN, CDR2 SVGIG (reference sequence). The length of the CDR3 is 13 residues. Trimming cost V 5 bases and J 4 bases; bases outside gene matches: 4. This CDR3 reads CAWDRGLGTEAFF. CDR3 DNA, as far as it was read: TGTGCCTGGGACAGGGGGCTGGGCACTGAA. Filled out from reference TRBV30 and TRBJ1-1, the complete variable domain reads SQTIHQWPATLVQPVGSPLSLECTVEGTSNPNLYWYRQAAGRGLQLLFYSVGIGQISSEVPQNLSASRPQDRQFILSSKKLLLSDSGFYLCAWDRGLGTEAFFGQGTRLTVV.